This TCR beta chain appears in the sequencing data of a study of beta chain features in type 1 diabetes. Since all of the isolated RNA was reverse transcribed, expressed TCRB transcripts were what got sequenced. Here immunoSEQ multiplex PCR was the method, and the copy in TCRdb shows in-frame clones only, minus some. The sample includes hundreds of thousands of clones, roughly an eighth of them seen just once. The table lists this clone with a few counts. V shed 0 bases and J shed 6 bases, with 8 bases lying between them. Germline values: CDR1 SGHAT, CDR2 FQDESV (reference sequence). This CDR3 region has 13 residues.

This sequence originates from a man younger than 35 in good health. The sequenced sample was naive CD4+ T cells from blood. V usage is TRBV11-1 and J usage is TRBJ1-2; D is uncertain. CDR3 in amino acids: CASSLASGDGYTF. The CDR3 region has the DNA TGTGCCAGCAGCTTAGCGTCCGGGGATGGCTACACCTTC.